Each of the 8 T cell receptor beta chains below was sequenced from the same sample in a study of somatic mutations in cytotoxic T cells in rheumatoid arthritis. Profiling relied on immunoSEQ multiplex PCR, and the TCRdb table lists in-frame clones only, not all of them. The sample includes some 2,000 clones, around four fifths seen only once; the top ten take about an eighth. Sequencing was done on a sample of CD8+ T cells sorted from blood. The receptors originated from a woman in her 70s with rheumatoid arthritis.

The V call is TRBV18, the J call TRBJ2-7; a possible D gene is TRBD1 (6 bases). V dropped 1 base and J dropped 3 bases, with 13 bases sitting between them. Per the germline V gene, CDR1 is KGHSH and CDR2 is LQKENI. The CDR3 sequence is 15 residues long. CDR3 in DNA: TGTGCCAGCTCACCACTACTACAGGGAGACTACGAGCAGTACTTC. Translation: CASSPLLQGDYEQYF.

The genes are TRBV6-1 and TRBJ2-7; 9 nucleotides line up with TRBD2. The junction had 8 bases not matched to a gene; V was cut back by 6 bases and J by 5 bases. The CDR3 loop spans 14 amino acids. Germline CDR1 is MNHNS and CDR2 is SASEGT. The CDR3 coding sequence is TGTGCCAGCAGGACCGGGACTAGCTTCAACGAGCAGTACTTC. Translated: CASRTGTSFNEQYF.

The genes are TRBV9 and TRBJ1-2; D perhaps matches TRBD1 (5 bases). V lost 0 bases, J lost 8 bases, and 17 bases lay in between. In germline, CDR1 is SGDLS, CDR2 YYNGEE. This CDR3 comprises 15 residues. The CDR3 region has the DNA TGTGCCAGCAGCGTAGGAAAAGCGGGACTACAAGGCTACACCTTC. It translates to CASSVGKAGLQGYTF. Full variable domain (remainder filled in from reference TRBV9 and TRBJ1-2): DSGVTQTPKHLITATGQRVTLRCSPRSGDLSVYWYQQSLDQGLQFLIQYYNGEERAKGNILERFSAQQFPDLHSELNLSSLELGDSALYFCASSVGKAGLQGYTFGSGTRLTVV.

The CDR3, as DNA: TGTGCCAGCAGCTTAGGGACTAGCGGAGATACGCAGTATTTT. Its translation: CASSLGTSGDTQYF. The V call is TRBV7-3, the J call TRBJ2-3; 11 bases are a match to TRBD2. Germline CDR1 and CDR2: SGHTA and FQGTGA. Unmatched junction bases numbered 0, after V lost 2 bases and J lost 5 bases. The CDR3 is 14 residues long.

Of note for this clone: The same CDR3 can be traced to other DNA sequences in this sample. The gene calls are TRBV7-2 and TRBJ2-1; possible D gene TRBD2, 5 bases. The CDR3 is 16 amino acids. Germline lookup yields CDR1 SGHTA and CDR2 FQGNSA. Trimming pared 2 bases from V and 0 bases from J, leaving 11 bases between. The CDR3 loop is CASSLIAFPSYNEQFF. In DNA form, the CDR3 reads TGTGCCAGCAGCTTAATAGCGTTCCCCTCCTACAATGAGCAGTTCTTC.

The chain joins TRBV11-1 to TRBJ2-7, with unresolved D. This CDR3 has 14 residues. V was pared by 8 bases and J by 3 bases, with 17 bases between. CDR1 and CDR2 (germline): SGHAT, FQDESV (reference sequence). In DNA form, the CDR3 reads TGTGCCAGCTGCGACAAATTCTTTATCTACGAGCAGTACTTC. Protein product: CASCDKFFIYEQYF.

The chain uses TRBV5-1 and TRBJ2-5, with a possible D match to TRBD1 (6 bases). Trimming took off 0 bases at V and 2 bases at J, with 11 bases between the two ends. The CDR3 totals 15 residues. Germline lookup yields CDR1 SGHRS and CDR2 YFSETQ. CDR3 in amino acids: CASSLDGTPQETQYF. CDR3 DNA sequence: TGCGCCAGCAGCTTGGATGGGACACCTCAAGAGACCCAGTACTTC.

The chain uses TRBV4-1 and TRBJ2-7, with 10 bases aligning to TRBD1. The CDR3 sequence is 14 residues long. J lost 5 bases, V lost 7 bases, and 8 bases had no gene match. The V gene's germline CDR1 is MGHRA and CDR2 YSYEKL. The CDR3 is CASKGDRGSNEQYF. For the CDR3, the DNA is TGCGCCAGCAAAGGGGACAGGGGAAGCAACGAGCAGTACTTC.